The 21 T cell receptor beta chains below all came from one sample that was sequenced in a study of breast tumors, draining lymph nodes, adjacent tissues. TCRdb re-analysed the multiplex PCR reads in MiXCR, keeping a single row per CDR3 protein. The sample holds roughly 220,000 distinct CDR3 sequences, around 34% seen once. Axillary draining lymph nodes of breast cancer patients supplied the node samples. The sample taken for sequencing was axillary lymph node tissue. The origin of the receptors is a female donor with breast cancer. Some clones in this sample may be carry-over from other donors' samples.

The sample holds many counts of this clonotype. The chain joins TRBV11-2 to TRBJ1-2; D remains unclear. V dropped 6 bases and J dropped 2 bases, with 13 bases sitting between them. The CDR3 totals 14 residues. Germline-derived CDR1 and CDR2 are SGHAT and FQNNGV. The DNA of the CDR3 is TGTGCCAGCAGGCCCGTCCAAAACAACTATGGCTACACCTTC. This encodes CASRPVQNNYGYTF.

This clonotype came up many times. The CDR3 region is CASTEPESSYNSPLHF. The CDR3 nucleotides read TGTGCCAGCACCGAACCCGAGAGCTCCTATAATTCACCCCTCCACTTT. The V and J genes are TRBV6-6 and TRBJ1-6, with D uncertain. The CDR3 sequence is 16 residues long. V dropped 7 bases and J dropped 0 bases, with 13 bases sitting between them. The germline V gene encodes CDR1 MNHNY and CDR2 SVGAGI (reference sequence).

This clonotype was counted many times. CDR3 region: CASSYSETQYF. Written as DNA, the CDR3 is TGTGCCAGCAGCTACTCAGAGACCCAGTACTTC. The V gene is TRBV7-2, the J gene TRBJ2-5; D gene uncertain. With 4 bases removed from V and 4 bases from J, the gap between germline ends came to 4 bases. Germline CDR1 SGHTA, CDR2 FQGNSA. The CDR3 covers 11 residues.

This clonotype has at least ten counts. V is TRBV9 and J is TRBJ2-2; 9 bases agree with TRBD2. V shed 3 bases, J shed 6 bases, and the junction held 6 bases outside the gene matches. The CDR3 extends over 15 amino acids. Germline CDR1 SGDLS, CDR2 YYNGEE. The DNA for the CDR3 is TGTGCCAGCAGCGAAGGGACTAGCTTGCCCGGGGAGCTGTTTTTT. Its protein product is CASSEGTSLPGELFF.

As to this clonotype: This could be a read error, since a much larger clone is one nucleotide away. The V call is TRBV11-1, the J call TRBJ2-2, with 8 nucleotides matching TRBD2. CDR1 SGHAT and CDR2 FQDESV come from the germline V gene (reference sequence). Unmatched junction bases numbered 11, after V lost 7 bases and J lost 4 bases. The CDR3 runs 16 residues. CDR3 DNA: TGTGCCAGCACCCCTGGTAGCGGGACGGTCACCGGGGAGCTGTTTTTT. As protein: CASTPGSGTVTGELFF.

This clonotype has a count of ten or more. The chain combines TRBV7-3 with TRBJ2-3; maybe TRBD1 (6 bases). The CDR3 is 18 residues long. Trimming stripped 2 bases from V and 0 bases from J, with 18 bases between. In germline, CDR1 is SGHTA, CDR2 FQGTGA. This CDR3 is CASSLGPEWGPSTDTQYF. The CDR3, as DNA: TGTGCCAGCAGCTTAGGCCCCGAATGGGGGCCAAGCACAGATACGCAGTATTTT.

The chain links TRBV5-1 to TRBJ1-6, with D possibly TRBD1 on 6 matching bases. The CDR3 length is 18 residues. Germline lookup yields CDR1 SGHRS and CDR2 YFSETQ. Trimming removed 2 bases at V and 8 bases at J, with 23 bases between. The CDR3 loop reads CASSLGSLKTGSDSPLHF. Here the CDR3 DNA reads TGCGCCAGCAGCTTAGGCAGCCTAAAAACAGGGTCGGATTCACCCCTCCACTTT.

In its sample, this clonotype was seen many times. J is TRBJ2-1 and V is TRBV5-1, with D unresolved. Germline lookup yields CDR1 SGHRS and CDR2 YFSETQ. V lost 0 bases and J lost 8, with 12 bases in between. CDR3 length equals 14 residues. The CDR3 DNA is TGCGCCAGCAGCTTGGGTCAGTGGTCTGATGAGCAGTTCTTC. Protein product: CASSLGQWSDEQFF.

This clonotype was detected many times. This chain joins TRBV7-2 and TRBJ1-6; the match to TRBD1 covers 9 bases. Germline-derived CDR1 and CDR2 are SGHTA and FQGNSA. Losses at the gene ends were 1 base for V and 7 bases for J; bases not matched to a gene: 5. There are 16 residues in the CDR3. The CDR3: CASSLEIGQGNSPLHF. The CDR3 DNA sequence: TGTGCCAGCAGCTTAGAGATAGGACAGGGGAATTCACCCCTCCACTTT.

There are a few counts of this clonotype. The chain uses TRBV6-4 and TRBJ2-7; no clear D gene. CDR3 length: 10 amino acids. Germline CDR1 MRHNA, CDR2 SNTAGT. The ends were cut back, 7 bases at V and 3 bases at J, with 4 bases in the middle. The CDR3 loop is CASKHYEQYF. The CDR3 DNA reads TGTGCCAGCAAGCACTACGAGCAGTACTTC.

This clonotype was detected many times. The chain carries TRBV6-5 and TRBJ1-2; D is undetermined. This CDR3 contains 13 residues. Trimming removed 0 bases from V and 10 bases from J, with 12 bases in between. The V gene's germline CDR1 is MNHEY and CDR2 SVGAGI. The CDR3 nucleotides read TGTGCCAGCAGTTACTCAAGGACCTTCGACTACACCTTC. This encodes CASSYSRTFDYTF.

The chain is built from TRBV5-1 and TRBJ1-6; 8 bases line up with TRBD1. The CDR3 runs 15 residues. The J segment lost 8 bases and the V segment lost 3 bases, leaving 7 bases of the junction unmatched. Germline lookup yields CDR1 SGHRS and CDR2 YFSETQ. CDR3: CASSWAGGPHSPLHF. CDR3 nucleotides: TGCGCCAGCAGCTGGGCAGGGGGCCCTCATTCACCCCTCCACTTT.

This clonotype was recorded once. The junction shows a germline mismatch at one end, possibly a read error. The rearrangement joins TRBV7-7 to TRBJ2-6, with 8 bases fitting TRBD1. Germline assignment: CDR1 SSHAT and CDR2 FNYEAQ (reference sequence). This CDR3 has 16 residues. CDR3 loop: CASSAQTGGGLNVLTF. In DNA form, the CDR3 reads TGTGCTAGCAGCGCACAAACAGGGGGAGGCCTCAACGTCCTGACTTTC. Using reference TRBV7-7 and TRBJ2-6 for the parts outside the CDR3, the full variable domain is GAGVSQSPRYKVTKRGQDVTLRCDPISSHATLYWYQQALGQGPEFLTYFNYEAQPDKSGLPSDRFSAERPEGSISTLTIQRTEQRDSAMYRCASSAQTGGGLNVLTFGAGSRLTVL.

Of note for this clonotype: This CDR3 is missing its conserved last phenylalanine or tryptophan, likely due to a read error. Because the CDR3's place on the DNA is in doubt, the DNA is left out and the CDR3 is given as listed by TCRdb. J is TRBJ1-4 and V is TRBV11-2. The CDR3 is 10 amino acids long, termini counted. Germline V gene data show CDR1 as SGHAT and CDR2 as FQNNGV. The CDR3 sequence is CASSSAGTSD.

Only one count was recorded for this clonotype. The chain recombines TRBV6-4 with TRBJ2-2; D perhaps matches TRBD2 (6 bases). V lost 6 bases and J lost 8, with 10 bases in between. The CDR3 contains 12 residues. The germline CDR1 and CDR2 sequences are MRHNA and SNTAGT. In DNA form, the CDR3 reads TGTGCCAGCAGGGAGGGCACAGGGGAGCTGTTTTTT. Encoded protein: CASREGTGELFF.

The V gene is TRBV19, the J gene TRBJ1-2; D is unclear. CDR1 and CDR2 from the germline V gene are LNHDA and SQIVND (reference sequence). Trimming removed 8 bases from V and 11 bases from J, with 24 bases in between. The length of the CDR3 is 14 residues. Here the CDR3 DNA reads TGTGCCAGTTCCCGCTATGGCACCGGGGAGTGGTACACCTTC. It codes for CASSRYGTGEWYTF.

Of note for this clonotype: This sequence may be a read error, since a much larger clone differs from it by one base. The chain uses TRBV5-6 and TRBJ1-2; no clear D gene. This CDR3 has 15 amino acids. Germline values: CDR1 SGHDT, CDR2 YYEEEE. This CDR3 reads CASSLGPGTNYGCTF. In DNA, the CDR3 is TGTGCCAGCAGCTTGGGGCCAGGTACTAACTATGGCTGCACCTTC.

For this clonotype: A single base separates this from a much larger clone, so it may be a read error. As DNA, the CDR3 is TGTGCCAGCAGCGAGAGGGGGGCGGAGGCAATCACAGATACGCAGTATTTT. Encoded protein: CASSERGAEAITDTQYF. The V and J genes are TRBV9 and TRBJ2-3; possibly TRBD1 or TRBD2 for D (6 bases each). Germline CDR1 and CDR2: SGDLS and YYNGEE. Trimming removed 3 bases from V and 2 bases from J, with 19 bases in between. The CDR3 has 17 residues. The full variable domain, completed using reference TRBV9 and TRBJ2-3, is DSGVTQTPKHLITATGQRVTLRCSPRSGDLSVYWYQQSLDQGLQFLIQYYNGEERAKGNILERFSAQQFPDLHSELNLSSLELGDSALYFCASSERGAEAITDTQYFGPGTRLTVL.

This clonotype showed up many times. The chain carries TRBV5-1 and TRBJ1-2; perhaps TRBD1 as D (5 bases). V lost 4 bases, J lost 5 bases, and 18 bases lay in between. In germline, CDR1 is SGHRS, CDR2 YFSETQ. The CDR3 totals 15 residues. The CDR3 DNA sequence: TGCGCCAGCAGCGCGGCAGTGAAGGGACCTTATGGCTACACCTTC. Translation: CASSAAVKGPYGYTF.

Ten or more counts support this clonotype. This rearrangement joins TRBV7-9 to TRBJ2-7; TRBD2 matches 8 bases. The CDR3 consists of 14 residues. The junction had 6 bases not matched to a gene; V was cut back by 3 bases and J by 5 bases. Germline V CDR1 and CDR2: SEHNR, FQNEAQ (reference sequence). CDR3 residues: CASSLIGLAHEQYF. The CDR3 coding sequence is TGTGCCAGCAGCTTGATAGGACTAGCCCACGAGCAGTACTTC. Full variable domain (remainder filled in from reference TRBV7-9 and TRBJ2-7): DTGVSQNPRHKITKRGQNVTFRCDPISEHNRLYWYRQTLGQGPEFLTYFQNEAQLEKSRLLSDRFSAERPKGSFSTLEIQRTEQGDSAMYLCASSLIGLAHEQYFGPGTRLTVT.

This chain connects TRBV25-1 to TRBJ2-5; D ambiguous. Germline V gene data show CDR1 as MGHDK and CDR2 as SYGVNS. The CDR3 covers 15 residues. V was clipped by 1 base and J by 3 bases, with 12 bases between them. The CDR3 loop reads CASSELGRGEETQYF. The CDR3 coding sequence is TGTGCCAGCAGTGAATTAGGCCGAGGTGAAGAGACCCAGTACTTC.